This entry lists 20 T cell receptor beta chains sequenced from one sample in a study of blood T cell repertoires in COVID-19. Here immunoSEQ multiplex PCR was the method, and the copy in TCRdb shows in-frame clones only, minus some. The table records roughly 340,000 clones, under 95% of them present only once. Sequencing was done on a sample of peripheral blood. The receptors come from a woman younger than 35 who had recovered from COVID-19.

The CDR3 is CASSHAGEKLFF. The CDR3 DNA reads as TGTGCCAGCAGCCATGCAGGCGAAAAACTGTTTTTT. The V call is TRBV7-9, the J call TRBJ1-4; no clear D gene. Trimming took off 5 bases at V and 8 bases at J, with 9 bases between the two ends. Germline V gene data show CDR1 as SEHNR and CDR2 as FQNEAQ (reference sequence). This CDR3 contains 12 residues.

The chain uses TRBV2 and TRBJ1-2; TRBD1 is a possible D gene (5 bases). Germline V gene sequence: CDR1 SNHLY, CDR2 FYNNEI. CDR3 length equals 17 residues. V lost 4 bases to trimming and J lost 4 bases, with 22 bases between them. CDR3 region: CASSGPPGGSTTYGYTF. CDR3 DNA sequence: TGTGCCAGCAGTGGGCCCCCGGGGGGGAGTACGACCTATGGCTACACCTTC.

This clone has only a few counts. The rearrangement uses TRBV25-1 and TRBJ1-5, with no clear D. This CDR3 region has 15 residues. The V end was cut by 5 bases, the J end by 11 bases, with 22 bases between. The germline V gene encodes CDR1 MGHDK and CDR2 SYGVNS. The CDR3 sequence is CASSPQVVPQSAQHF. DNA of the CDR3: TGTGCCAGCAGTCCCCAGGTAGTGCCCCAATCAGCCCAGCATTTT.

The gene calls are TRBV10-3 and TRBJ1-3; D not resolved. Trimming stripped 0 bases from V and 0 bases from J, with 9 bases between. Germline-derived CDR1 and CDR2 are ENHRY and SYGVKD. The CDR3 sequence is 16 residues long. CDR3 in amino acids: CAISESFFSSGNTIYF. DNA for the CDR3: TGTGCCATCAGTGAGTCCTTTTTTTCCTCTGGAAACACCATATATTTT.

The V and J genes are TRBV3-1 (or the pseudogene TRBV3-2) and TRBJ2-7; D gene uncertain. Germline CDR1 is LGHDT and CDR2 is YNNKEL (reference sequence). CDR3 length equals 15 residues. V dropped 2 bases and J dropped 1 base, with 12 bases sitting between them. The CDR3: CASSQRSQKSYEQYV. The CDR3 DNA reads TGTGCCAGCAGCCAACGTTCACAGAAATCCTACGAGCAGTACGTC.

The rearrangement uses TRBV10-1 and TRBJ2-2, with 8 bases identical to TRBD1. Germline trimming cut 2 bases from V and 5 bases from J; bases unmatched to any gene: 10. Germline assignment: CDR1 WNHNN and CDR2 SYGVQD (reference sequence). The CDR3 has 17 residues. The CDR3 sequence is CASSEGRGPEGTGELFF. The CDR3 bases are TGCGCCAGCAGTGAGGGCAGGGGGCCCGAGGGGACCGGGGAGCTGTTTTTT.

The chain joins TRBV7-9 to TRBJ1-1; TRBD1 agrees at 7 bases. The V segment lost 3 bases and the J segment 0 bases; nucleotides outside the gene matches: 4. The germline V gene encodes CDR1 SEHNR and CDR2 FQNEAQ (reference sequence). This CDR3 region has 15 residues. The DNA of the CDR3 is TGTGCCAGCAGCTTCTCCGGGACAGTGAACACTGAAGCTTTCTTT. Translation gives CASSFSGTVNTEAFF.

J is TRBJ1-2 and V is TRBV5-4; 10 bases are shared with TRBD1. After removal of 0 bases from V and 2 bases from J, the junction contained 7 bases not matched to a gene. The CDR3 has 17 amino acids. Germline assignment: CDR1 SGHNT and CDR2 YYREEE (reference sequence). The CDR3 DNA reads as TGTGCCAGCAGCTTGGGCCTGACAGGGGGCCTAAACTATGGCTACACCTTC. Translation: CASSLGLTGGLNYGYTF.

The CDR3 here is CASTRPQSPQTGVGHETQYF. The CDR3 DNA reads TGTGCCAGCACCAGACCCCAGAGTCCCCAGACAGGGGTGGGACACGAGACCCAGTACTTC. The chain has TRBV16 and TRBJ2-5; 8 nucleotides line up with TRBD1. Per the germline V gene, CDR1 is KGHSY and CDR2 is FQNENV. Trimming removed 7 bases from V and 5 bases from J; junction bases left unmatched: 27. The CDR3 is 20 residues long.

J is TRBJ2-7 and V is TRBV5-6, with TRBD2 as a possible D gene (5 bases). Trimming stripped 0 bases from V and 0 bases from J, with 10 bases between. Germline values: CDR1 SGHDT, CDR2 YYEEEE. The CDR3 runs to 15 residues. The CDR3 sequence: CASSLGLSSSYEQYV. CDR3 bases: TGTGCCAGCAGCTTGGGACTAAGTAGCTCCTACGAGCAGTACGTC.

This clone is a singleton in its sample. The chain couples TRBV4-3 to TRBJ2-3; 9 positions match TRBD1. Losses at the gene ends were 1 base for V and 3 bases for J; bases not matched to a gene: 8. Germline lookup yields CDR1 LGHNA and CDR2 YSLEER. The CDR3 has 17 amino acids. The CDR3 bases are TGCGCCAGCAGCCAAGTAGTCGGGACAGGGATTACAGATACGCAGTATTTT. As protein: CASSQVVGTGITDTQYF.

V usage is TRBV2 and J usage is TRBJ1-6; the match to TRBD1 covers 7 bases. Germline values: CDR1 SNHLY, CDR2 FYNNEI. The CDR3 has 16 amino acids. The V gene end was trimmed by 8 bases and the J gene end by 0 bases; junction bases not matched to a gene: 7. CDR3 region: CASGLTGSSYNSPLHF. The CDR3, as DNA: TGTGCCAGCGGTCTGACAGGGAGCTCCTATAATTCACCCCTCCACTTT.

The chain employs TRBV7-9 and TRBJ2-1, with TRBD1 as a possible D gene (6 bases). V was clipped by 6 bases and J by 0 bases, with 21 bases between them. The germline gives CDR1 SEHNR, CDR2 FQNEAQ (reference sequence). This CDR3 has 18 residues. CDR3 sequence: CASSSKMGHRSSYNEQFF. The CDR3 DNA sequence: TGTGCCAGCAGTTCCAAGATGGGACACAGGAGCTCCTACAATGAGCAGTTCTTC.

The chain carries TRBV10-3 and TRBJ2-3; D remains ambiguous. The CDR3 sequence is 13 residues long. Germline lookup yields CDR1 ENHRY and CDR2 SYGVKD. The V and J ends lost 6 bases and 2 bases respectively, with 9 bases between them. The CDR3 DNA follows: TGTGCCATCAGCGAGGCGAACACAGATACGCAGTATTTT. Translation: CAISEANTDTQYF.

A word on this clone: This sample includes further DNA sequences coding for the same CDR3. The chain has TRBV24-1 and TRBJ2-1; D not resolved. Trimming removed 4 bases from V and 4 bases from J, with 10 bases in between. Germline assignment: CDR1 KGHDR and CDR2 SFDVKD. The CDR3 totals 14 residues. CDR3 residues: CATSETGSYNEQFF. CDR3 bases: TGTGCCACCAGTGAGACCGGGTCGTACAATGAGCAGTTCTTC.

About this clone itself: The sample contains more than one DNA sequence encoding this CDR3. The V gene is TRBV5-1, the J gene TRBJ1-4; D not certain. Germline loops: CDR1 SGHRS, CDR2 YFSETQ. The V gene lost 0 bases and the J gene lost 3 bases, with 6 bases spanning the gap. This CDR3 has 14 residues. The CDR3 here is CASSLAGANEKLFF. The CDR3 DNA is TGCGCCAGCAGCTTGGCCGGGGCTAATGAAAAACTGTTTTTT.

The rearrangement links TRBV6-2 or TRBV6-3 to TRBJ2-7, with TRBD2 identical over 10 bases. Per the germline V gene, CDR1 is MNHEY and CDR2 is SVGEGT. V shed 0 bases and J 2 bases; nucleotides not matched to a gene: 13. The CDR3 is 19 residues long. The CDR3 spells CASSYSRTSGLTRPYEQYV. CDR3 nucleotides: TGTGCCAGCAGTTACTCGAGGACTAGCGGACTAACCAGACCCTACGAGCAGTACGTC.

The chain combines TRBV18 with TRBJ1-1; TRBD1 matches 8 bases. The CDR3 consists of 15 residues. Germline V gene lookup returns CDR1 KGHSH and CDR2 LQKENI. J gave up 0 bases and V 4 bases, and 4 bases lay outside the gene matches. The CDR3 DNA reads TGTGCCAGCTCACGAGACAGGGGAATGAACACTGAAGCTTTCTTT. It translates to CASSRDRGMNTEAFF.

This clone was seen once. The rearrangement uses TRBV5-1 and TRBJ1-3; TRBD1 is a possible D gene (6 bases). The CDR3 length is 15 residues. Germline CDR1 is SGHRS and CDR2 is YFSETQ. Deletions cut 2 bases from V and 4 bases from J, with 13 bases between. This CDR3 is CASSFSGGRGNTIYF. The CDR3 DNA reads TGCGCCAGCAGCTTCTCGGGGGGGCGAGGAAACACCATATATTTT.

The sample holds one count of this clone. This chain links TRBV5-4 with TRBJ1-1; D might be TRBD1 (5 bases). The CDR3 totals 15 residues. Germline assignment: CDR1 SGHNT and CDR2 YYREEE (reference sequence). V lost 2 bases and J 4 bases, leaving 15 bases between the germline ends. The chain's CDR3 is CASSLFLGGSTEAFF. The CDR3 nucleotides read TGTGCCAGCAGCTTATTTCTGGGGGGGAGCACTGAAGCTTTCTTT.